Below, 18 T cell receptor beta chains from the same sample are listed, as sequenced in a study of blood T cells in healthy people across ages (dated by TCRdb to between 2014 and 2017). The library was made by 5' RACE. These reads were obtained on an Illumina HiSeq 2500. A second about 7 to 11 cycle PCR used a sample-barcoded 5' primer and a J-beta primer mix. TCRdb reprocessed the public reads (quality trimming at Q25 with fastp, clone calling with MiXCR) and kept in-frame beta chains. Here each entry gathers all rows of one CDR3 protein and keeps the most common genes and DNA. Present in this sample are approximately 1.5 million distinct CDR3 sequences, roughly 32% of which were seen just once. The top ten hold 11% of the sample. Sequencing input: blood. The receptors here all came from a woman aged 25 to 39 in good health.

The gene calls are TRBV20-1 and TRBJ2-3, with unresolved D. The CDR3 covers 15 residues. Per the germline V gene, CDR1 is DFQATT and CDR2 is SNEGSKA (reference sequence). V dropped 0 bases and J dropped 2 bases, with 12 bases sitting between them. The CDR3 DNA is TGCAGTGCTAGAGATAGGCGGACCGACACAGATACGCAGTATTTT. It codes for CSARDRRTDTDTQYF.

The V and J genes are TRBV20-1 and TRBJ1-1, with 8 nucleotides matching TRBD1. The junction had 1 base not matched to a gene; V was cut back by 3 bases and J by 4 bases. Germline CDR1 reads DFQATT; CDR2 reads SNEGSKA (reference sequence). The CDR3 contains 12 residues. The CDR3: CSASGQGTEAFF. DNA for the CDR3: TGCAGTGCTAGCGGACAGGGCACTGAAGCTTTCTTT.

This clonotype was detected a few times. This chain connects TRBV12-3 or TRBV12-4 to TRBJ1-5; TRBD1 might be the D (5 bases). The CDR3 has 17 residues. V lost 1 base and J 0 bases, leaving 13 bases between the germline ends. The CDR3, as DNA: TGTGCCAGCAGTTTAGGGGTACAGGCCCTTAGCAATCAGCCCCAGCATTTT. It translates to CASSLGVQALSNQPQHF.

The chain joins TRBV7-8 to TRBJ2-7; TRBD2 aligns across 7 bases. Germline CDR1 reads SGHVS; CDR2 reads FQNEAQ. V lost 5 bases and J lost 5; bases outside the gene matches: 6. The CDR3 length is 13 residues. CDR3 residues: CASSARAGNEQYV. The CDR3 coding sequence is TGTGCCAGCAGCGCACGAGCGGGAAACGAGCAGTACGTC.

The chain uses TRBV12-3 or TRBV12-4 and TRBJ2-7; D remains unclear. V was cut by 4 bases and J by 2 bases, with 12 bases left in between. This CDR3 contains 14 residues. CDR3 in amino acids: CASSYPELAYEQYF. The CDR3 nucleotides read TGTGCCAGCAGTTACCCGGAATTAGCCTACGAGCAGTACTTC.

This clonotype was counted ten times or more. This chain connects TRBV4-1 to TRBJ2-1; unclear D gene. This CDR3 is built from 16 residues. V was clipped by 1 base and J by 5 bases, with 15 bases between them. Germline V lookup: CDR1 MGHRA, CDR2 YSYEKL. Here the CDR3 reads CASSQARWAMNNEQFF. Here the CDR3 DNA reads TGCGCCAGCAGCCAAGCTCGATGGGCGATGAACAATGAGCAGTTCTTC.

The chain combines TRBV6-1 with TRBJ2-5, with a possible D match to TRBD2 (6 bases). The V and J ends lost 2 bases and 3 bases respectively, with 13 bases between them. CDR3 length: 15 amino acids. Germline CDR1 reads MNHNS; CDR2 reads SASEGT. The CDR3 region is CASSEPGSGEETQYF. CDR3 nucleotides: TGTGCCAGCAGTGAACCGGGTAGCGGAGAAGAGACCCAGTACTTC.

Worth noting for this clonotype: The junction does not match germline at one end; this may be a read error. The chain uses TRBV10-3 and TRBJ2-1; 9 bases are a match to TRBD1. Germline lookup yields CDR1 ENHRY and CDR2 SYGVKD. CDR3 size: 15 residues. CDR3 amino acids: CTISDPGQGINEQFF. CDR3 sequence (DNA): TGTACCATCAGTGACCCGGGACAGGGAATCAATGAGCAGTTCTTC.

The genes are TRBV28 and TRBJ2-1, with D tentatively TRBD1 (6 bases). The CDR3 loop spans 15 amino acids. Germline V lookup: CDR1 MDHEN, CDR2 SYDVKM. Trimming shortened V by 5 bases and J by 0 bases, and 11 bases separated the two germline ends. The CDR3, as DNA: TGTGCCAGCAGTCCCAGGGGAGTCTCCTACAATGAGCAGTTCTTC. Translated, it gives CASSPRGVSYNEQFF.

The chain employs TRBV4-1 and TRBJ2-2; D ambiguous. From germline, CDR1 is MGHRA and CDR2 YSYEKL. V was cut by 5 bases and J by 6 bases, with 10 bases left in between. This CDR3 region has 13 residues. The CDR3 coding sequence is TGCGCCAGCAGCTCTAGTAGACCCGGGGAGCTGTTTTTT. It codes for CASSSSRPGELFF.

The CDR3 nucleotides are TGTGCCAGCAGCCCGGGGCGGTCCATAGCCCAGCATTTT. This codes for CASSPGRSIAQHF. The chain couples TRBV3-1 to TRBJ1-5, with D tentatively TRBD1 (5 bases). Trimming pared 4 bases from V and 11 bases from J, leaving 15 bases between. Germline CDR1 is LGHDT and CDR2 is YNNKEL (reference sequence). The CDR3 length is 13 residues.

This chain links TRBV27 with TRBJ2-3, with 8 bases fitting TRBD2. Germline-derived CDR1 and CDR2 are MNHEY and SMNVEV (reference sequence). The V gene end was trimmed by 0 bases and the J gene end by 5 bases; junction bases not matched to a gene: 7. The CDR3 totals 16 residues. The CDR3 DNA is TGTGCCAGCAGTTTATCGCCCAGCGGGAGTAGAGATACGCAGTATTTT. The encoded protein is CASSLSPSGSRDTQYF.

The V gene is TRBV21-1, the J gene TRBJ2-7; TRBD1 is the table's D call and was not checked against the DNA. TRBV21-1 is shown as a pseudogene. The CDR3 is 14 amino acids. CDR3 coding DNA: TGTGCCAGCGGCAAACCCGCCCGGGCCTACGAGCAGTACTTC. Translated: CASGKPARAYEQYF.

The rearrangement links TRBV27 to TRBJ2-7, with TRBD2 matching over 7 bases. The CDR3 contains 16 residues. Per germline, CDR1 MNHEY and CDR2 SMNVEV (reference sequence). J gave up 3 bases and V 6 bases, and 14 bases lay outside the gene matches. CDR3 sequence (DNA): TGTGCCAGCAGCCCCCTAAGGTGGGAGGGGAGCTACGAGCAGTACTTC. This codes for CASSPLRWEGSYEQYF.

The chain joins TRBV7-2 to TRBJ2-1; 12 bases agree with TRBD2. This CDR3 has 14 amino acids. Germline CDR1 SGHTA, CDR2 FQGNSA. The V segment lost 6 bases and the J segment 8 bases; nucleotides outside the gene matches: 5. In nucleotides, the CDR3 is TGTGCCAGCAGTTGGACTAGCGGGGATGATGAGCAGTTCTTC. Amino acid sequence: CASSWTSGDDEQFF.

The sample holds a few counts of this clonotype. The germline gene is not matched at one end of the junction; a read error may be the cause. V is TRBV20-1 and J is TRBJ2-5; D call uncertain. The CDR3 spans 14 residues. Germline values: CDR1 DFQATT, CDR2 SNEGSKA (reference sequence). The CDR3: CSARPPGHQETQYF. The CDR3 region has the DNA TGCAGTGCTAGACCCCCGGGCCACCAGGAGACCCAGTACTTC.

The chain joins TRBV28 to TRBJ2-6, with TRBD1 matching 7 bases. After removal of 3 bases from V and 0 bases from J, the junction contained 14 bases not matched to a gene. CDR1 is MDHEN, CDR2 SYDVKM, per germline. This CDR3 spans 20 amino acids. This CDR3 is CASSLGSGRGRNSGANVLTF. CDR3 bases: TGTGCCAGCAGTTTGGGGTCGGGTAGGGGGCGAAACTCTGGGGCCAACGTCCTGACTTTC.

This clonotype was seen a few times. The chain recombines TRBV27 with TRBJ2-7; a weak D match, TRBD1 (5 bases). Per the germline V gene, CDR1 is MNHEY and CDR2 is SMNVEV (reference sequence). The CDR3 sequence is 16 residues long. Trimming removed 6 bases at V and 2 bases at J, with 20 bases between. The CDR3: CASSQTYPQGPYEQYF. The CDR3 DNA follows: TGTGCCAGCAGCCAAACATACCCCCAGGGTCCCTACGAGCAGTACTTC.